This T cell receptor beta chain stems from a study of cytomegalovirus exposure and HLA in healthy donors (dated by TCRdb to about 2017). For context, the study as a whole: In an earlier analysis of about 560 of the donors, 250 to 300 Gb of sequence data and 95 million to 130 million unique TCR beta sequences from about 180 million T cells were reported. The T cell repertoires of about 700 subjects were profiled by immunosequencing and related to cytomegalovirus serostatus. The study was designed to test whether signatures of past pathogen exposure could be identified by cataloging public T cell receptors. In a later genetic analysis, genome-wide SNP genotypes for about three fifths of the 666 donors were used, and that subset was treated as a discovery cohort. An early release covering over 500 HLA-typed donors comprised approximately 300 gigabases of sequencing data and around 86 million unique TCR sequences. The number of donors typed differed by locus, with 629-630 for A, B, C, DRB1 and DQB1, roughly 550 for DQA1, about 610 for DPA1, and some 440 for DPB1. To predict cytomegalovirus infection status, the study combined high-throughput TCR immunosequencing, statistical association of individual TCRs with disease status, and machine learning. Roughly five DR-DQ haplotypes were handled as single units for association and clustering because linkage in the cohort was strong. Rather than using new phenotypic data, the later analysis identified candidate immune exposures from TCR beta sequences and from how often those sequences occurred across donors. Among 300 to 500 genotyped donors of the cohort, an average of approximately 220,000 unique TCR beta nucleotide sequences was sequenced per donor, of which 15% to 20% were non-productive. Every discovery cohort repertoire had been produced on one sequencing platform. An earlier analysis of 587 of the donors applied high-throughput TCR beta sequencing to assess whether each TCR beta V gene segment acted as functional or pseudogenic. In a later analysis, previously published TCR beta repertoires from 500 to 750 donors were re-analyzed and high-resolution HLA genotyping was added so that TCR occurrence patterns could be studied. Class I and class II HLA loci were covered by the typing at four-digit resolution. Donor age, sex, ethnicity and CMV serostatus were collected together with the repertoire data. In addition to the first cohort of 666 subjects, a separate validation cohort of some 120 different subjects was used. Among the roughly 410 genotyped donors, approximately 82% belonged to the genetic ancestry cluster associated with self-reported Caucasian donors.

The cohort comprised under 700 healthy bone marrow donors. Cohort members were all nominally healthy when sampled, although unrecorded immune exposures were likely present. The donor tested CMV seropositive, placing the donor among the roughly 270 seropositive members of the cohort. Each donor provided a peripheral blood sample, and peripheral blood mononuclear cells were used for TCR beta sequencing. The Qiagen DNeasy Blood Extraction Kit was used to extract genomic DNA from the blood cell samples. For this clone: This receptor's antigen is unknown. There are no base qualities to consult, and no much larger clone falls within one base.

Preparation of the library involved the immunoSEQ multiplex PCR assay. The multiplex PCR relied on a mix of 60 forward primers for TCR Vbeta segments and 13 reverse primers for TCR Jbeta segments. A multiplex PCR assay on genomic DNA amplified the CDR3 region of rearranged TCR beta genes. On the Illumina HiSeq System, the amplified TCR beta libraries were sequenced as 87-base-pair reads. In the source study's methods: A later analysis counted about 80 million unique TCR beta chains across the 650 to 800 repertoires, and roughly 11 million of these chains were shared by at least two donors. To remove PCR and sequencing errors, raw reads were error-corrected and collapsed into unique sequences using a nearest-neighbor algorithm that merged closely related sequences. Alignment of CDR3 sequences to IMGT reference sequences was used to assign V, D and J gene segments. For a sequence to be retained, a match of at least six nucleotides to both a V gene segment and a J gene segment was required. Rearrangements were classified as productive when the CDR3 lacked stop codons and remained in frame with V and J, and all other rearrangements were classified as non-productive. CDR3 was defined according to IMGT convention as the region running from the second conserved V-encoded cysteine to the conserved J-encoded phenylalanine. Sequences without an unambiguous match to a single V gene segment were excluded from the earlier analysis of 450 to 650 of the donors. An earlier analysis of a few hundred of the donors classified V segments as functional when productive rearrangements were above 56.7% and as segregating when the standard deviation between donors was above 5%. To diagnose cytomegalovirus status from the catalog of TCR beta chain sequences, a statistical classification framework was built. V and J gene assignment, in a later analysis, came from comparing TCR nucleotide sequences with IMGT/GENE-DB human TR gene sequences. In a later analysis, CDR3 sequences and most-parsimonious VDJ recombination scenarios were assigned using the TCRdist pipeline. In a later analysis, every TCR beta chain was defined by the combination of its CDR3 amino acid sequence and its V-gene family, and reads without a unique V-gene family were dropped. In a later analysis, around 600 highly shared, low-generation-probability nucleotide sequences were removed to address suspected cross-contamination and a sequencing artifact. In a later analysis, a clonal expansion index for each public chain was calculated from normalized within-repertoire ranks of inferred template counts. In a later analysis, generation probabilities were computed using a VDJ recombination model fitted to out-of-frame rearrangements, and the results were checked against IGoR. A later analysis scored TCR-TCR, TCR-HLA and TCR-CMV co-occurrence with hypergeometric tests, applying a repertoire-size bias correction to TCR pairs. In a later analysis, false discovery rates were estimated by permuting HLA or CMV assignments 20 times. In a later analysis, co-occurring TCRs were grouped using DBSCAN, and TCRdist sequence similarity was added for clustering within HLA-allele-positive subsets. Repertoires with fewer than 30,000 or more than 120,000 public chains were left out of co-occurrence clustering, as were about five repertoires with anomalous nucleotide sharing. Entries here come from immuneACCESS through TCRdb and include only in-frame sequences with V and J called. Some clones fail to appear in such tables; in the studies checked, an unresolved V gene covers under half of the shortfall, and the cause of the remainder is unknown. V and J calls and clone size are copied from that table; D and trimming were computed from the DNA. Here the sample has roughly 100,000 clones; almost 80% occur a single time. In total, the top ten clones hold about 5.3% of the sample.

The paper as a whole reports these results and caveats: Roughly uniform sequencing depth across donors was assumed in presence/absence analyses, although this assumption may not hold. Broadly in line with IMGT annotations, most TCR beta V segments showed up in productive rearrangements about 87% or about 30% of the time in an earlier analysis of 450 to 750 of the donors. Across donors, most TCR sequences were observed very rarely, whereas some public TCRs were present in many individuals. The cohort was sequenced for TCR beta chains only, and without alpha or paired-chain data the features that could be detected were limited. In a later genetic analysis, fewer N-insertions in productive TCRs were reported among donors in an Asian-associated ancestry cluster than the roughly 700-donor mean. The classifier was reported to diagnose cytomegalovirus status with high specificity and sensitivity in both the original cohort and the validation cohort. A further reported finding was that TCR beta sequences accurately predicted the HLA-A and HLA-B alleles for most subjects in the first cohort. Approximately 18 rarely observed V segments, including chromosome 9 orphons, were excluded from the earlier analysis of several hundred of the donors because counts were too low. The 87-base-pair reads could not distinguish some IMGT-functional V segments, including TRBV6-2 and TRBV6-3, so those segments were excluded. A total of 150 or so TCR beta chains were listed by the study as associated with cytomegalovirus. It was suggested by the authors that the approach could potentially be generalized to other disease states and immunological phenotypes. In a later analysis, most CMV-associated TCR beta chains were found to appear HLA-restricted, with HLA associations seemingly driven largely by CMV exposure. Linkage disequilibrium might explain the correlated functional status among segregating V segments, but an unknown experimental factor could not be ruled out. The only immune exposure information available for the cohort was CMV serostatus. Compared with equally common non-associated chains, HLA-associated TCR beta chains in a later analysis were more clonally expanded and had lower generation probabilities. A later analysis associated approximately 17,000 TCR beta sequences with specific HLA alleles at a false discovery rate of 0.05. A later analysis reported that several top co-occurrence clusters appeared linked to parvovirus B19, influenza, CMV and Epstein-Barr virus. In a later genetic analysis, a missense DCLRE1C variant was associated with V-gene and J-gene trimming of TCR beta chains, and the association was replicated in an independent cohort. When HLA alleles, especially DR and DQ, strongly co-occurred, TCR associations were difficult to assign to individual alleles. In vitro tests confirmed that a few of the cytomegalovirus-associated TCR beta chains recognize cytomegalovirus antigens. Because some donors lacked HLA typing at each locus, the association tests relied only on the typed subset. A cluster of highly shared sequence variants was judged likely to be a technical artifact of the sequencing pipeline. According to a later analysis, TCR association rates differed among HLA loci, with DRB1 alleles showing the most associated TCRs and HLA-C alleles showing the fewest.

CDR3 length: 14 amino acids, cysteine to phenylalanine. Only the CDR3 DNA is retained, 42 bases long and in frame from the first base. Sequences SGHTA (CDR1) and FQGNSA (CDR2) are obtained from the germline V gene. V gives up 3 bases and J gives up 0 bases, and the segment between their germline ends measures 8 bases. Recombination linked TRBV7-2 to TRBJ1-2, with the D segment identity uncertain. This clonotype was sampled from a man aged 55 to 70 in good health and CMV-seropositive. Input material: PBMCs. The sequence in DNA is TGTGCCAGCAGCTTGGGAGCCTCTAACTATGGCTACACCTTC. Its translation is CASSLGASNYGYTF.